This TCR beta chain was identified in a study of cytomegalovirus exposure and HLA in healthy donors. The PCR contained 60 Vbeta and 13 Jbeta primers. Repertoires were generated with immunoSEQ multiplex PCR, while TCRdb's copy carries only in-frame clones and drops some. The table shows 130,000 or so clones, with 6.5% to 9.5% occurring only once. This clone was counted only a few times. Healthy people donating bone marrow made up the donors. Germline V gives CDR1 GTSNPN, CDR2 SVGIG (reference sequence). This CDR3 has 14 amino acids. The trim removed 2 bases at V and 5 bases at J, leaving 3 bases unmatched.

The gene calls are TRBV30 and TRBJ1-6; 7 nucleotides align to TRBD1. Sequenced sample: PBMCs. The origin of this receptor is a man aged 35-49 years in good health and CMV-seronegative. The CDR3 DNA reads TGTGCCTGGAGTAGGGACAGTGATAATTCACCCCTCCACTTT. As protein: CAWSRDSDNSPLHF.